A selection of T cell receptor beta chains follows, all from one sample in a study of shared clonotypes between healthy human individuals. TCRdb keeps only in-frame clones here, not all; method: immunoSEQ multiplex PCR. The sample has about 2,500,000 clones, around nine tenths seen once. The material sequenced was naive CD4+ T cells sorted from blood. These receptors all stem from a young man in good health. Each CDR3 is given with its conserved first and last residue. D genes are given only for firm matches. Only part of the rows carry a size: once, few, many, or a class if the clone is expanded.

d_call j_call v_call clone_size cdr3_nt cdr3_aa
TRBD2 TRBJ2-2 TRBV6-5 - TGTGCCAGCAGCCCGCGGGAGGGCGGGGAGCTGTTTTTT CASSPREGGELFF
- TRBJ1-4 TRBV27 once TGTGCCAGCAGCCCGGCAGGGCCAAATGAAAAACTGTTTTTT CASSPAGPNEKLFF
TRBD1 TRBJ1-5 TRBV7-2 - TGTGCCAGCAGCCCACGGACAGGGCCTCAGCCCCAGCATTTT CASSPRTGPQPQHF
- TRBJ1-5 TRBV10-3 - TGTGCCATCAGTGATTCGGACAGACCCAATCAGCCCCAGCATTTT CAISDSDRPNQPQHF
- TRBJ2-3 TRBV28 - TGTGCCAGCAGGGGGACTGGGCTCAGCACAGATACGCAGTATTTT CASRGTGLSTDTQYF
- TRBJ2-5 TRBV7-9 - TGTGCCAGCAGCCCAGACAGGTCGCCTCAGACCCAGTACTTC CASSPDRSPQTQYF
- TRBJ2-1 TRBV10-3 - TGTGCCGTCCAGGTACTCCCAGGCGATGAGCAGTTCTTC CAVQVLPGDEQFF
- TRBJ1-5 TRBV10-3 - TGTGCCATCAGTGAGTCGACTCTAGGGAGTCAGCCCCAGCATTTT CAISESTLGSQPQHF
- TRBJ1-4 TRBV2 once TGTGCCAGCAGTGTTTTGGCCGGGGAGGAAAAACTGTTTTTT CASSVLAGEEKLFF
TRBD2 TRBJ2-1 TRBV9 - TGTGCCAGCAGCGCCGCCCTACTAGCGGGGGGGTTCAATGAGCAGTTCTTC CASSAALLAGGFNEQFF
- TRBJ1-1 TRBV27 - TGTGCCAGCAGTTTTCGAGACAGGAGGACTGAAGCTTTCTTT CASSFRDRRTEAFF
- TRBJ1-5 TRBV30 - TGTGCCTGGAGCGAAGGGGGACGGCAGCCCCAGCATTTT CAWSEGGRQPQHF
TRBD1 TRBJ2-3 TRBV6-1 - TGTGCCAGCAGAGCTGGGACAGTCGGCACAGATACGCAGTATTTT CASRAGTVGTDTQYF
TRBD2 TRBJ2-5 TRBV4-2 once TGTGCCAGCAGCCAAGATCGGACTAGCGGGGGCCAAGAGACCCAGTACTTC CASSQDRTSGGQETQYF
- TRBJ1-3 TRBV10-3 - TGTGCCATCACGGACTCTGGAAACACCATATATTTT CAITDSGNTIYF
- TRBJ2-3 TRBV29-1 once TGCAGCATACAAGGGGATTCCACAGATACGCAGTATTTT CSIQGDSTDTQYF
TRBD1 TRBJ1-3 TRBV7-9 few TGTGCCAGCACCCCGCCAGGGGGCAGAAACACCATATATTTT CASTPPGGRNTIYF
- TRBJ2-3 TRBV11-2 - TGTGCCAGCAGCTCTATAAGGCTCAGCACAGATACGCAGTATTTT CASSSIRLSTDTQYF
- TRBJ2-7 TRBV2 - TGTGCCAGCAGTGAACGGGCAGGCTACGAGCAGTACTTC CASSERAGYEQYF
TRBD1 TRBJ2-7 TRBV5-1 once TGCGCCAGCAGCTTGGGAGGGACAGGGGTGACCTACGAGCAGTACTTC CASSLGGTGVTYEQYF
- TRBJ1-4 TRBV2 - TGTGCCAGCAGTCCAGAAACTAATGAAAAACTGTTTTTT CASSPETNEKLFF
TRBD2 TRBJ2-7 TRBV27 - TGTGCCAGCAGTTTATCCATCCGGGGGGGCGAGCAGTACTTC CASSLSIRGGEQYF
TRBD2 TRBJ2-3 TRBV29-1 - TGCAGCGTGGGACTAAGCACAGATACGCAGTATTTT CSVGLSTDTQYF
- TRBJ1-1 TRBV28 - TGTGCCAGCAGTTTAGGGGGGCAGGGGAGCACTGAAGCTTTCTTT CASSLGGQGSTEAFF
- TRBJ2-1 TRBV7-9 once TGTGCCAGCAGCTTAGGAGACAGGGAGGCTGGTGAGCAGTTCTTC CASSLGDREAGEQFF
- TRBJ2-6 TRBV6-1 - TGTGCCAGCAGCGGACAGACCTCTGGGGCCAACGTCCTGACTTTC CASSGQTSGANVLTF
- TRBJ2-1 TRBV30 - TGTGCCTGGAGTGTAGGCGGGACTCAAGTCAATGAGCAGTTCTTC CAWSVGGTQVNEQFF
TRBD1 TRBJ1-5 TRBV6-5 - TGTGCCAGCAGTTACTCGGGACAGTCTAATCAGCCCCAGCATTTT CASSYSGQSNQPQHF
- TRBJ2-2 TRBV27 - TGTGCCAGCAGTTTTGGGGTAGGGGGGGAGCTGTTTTTT CASSFGVGGELFF
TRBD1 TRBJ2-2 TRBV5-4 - TGTGCCAGCAGCCGAGGGACAGGGCAGAGCACCGGGGAGCTGTTTTTT CASSRGTGQSTGELFF
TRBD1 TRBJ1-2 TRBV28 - TGTGCCAGCGTACTCAGGGGGCGGTCGTCTGGCTACACCTTC CASVLRGRSSGYTF
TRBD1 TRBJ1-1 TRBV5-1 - TGCGCCAGCAGTCAACAGGGGGCTGAAACTGAAGCTTTCTTT CASSQQGAETEAFF
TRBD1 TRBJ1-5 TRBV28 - TGTGCCAGCAGTGTGAGGACAGGGTATCAGCCCCAGCATTTT CASSVRTGYQPQHF
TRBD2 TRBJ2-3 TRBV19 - TGTGCCAGTAGTAGAGGCCGCGCGGGAGGGCCGGCAGATACGCAGTATTTT CASSRGRAGGPADTQYF
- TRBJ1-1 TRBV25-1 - TGTGCCAGCAGGTCTGTGCCTGGCACTGAAGCTTTCTTT CASRSVPGTEAFF
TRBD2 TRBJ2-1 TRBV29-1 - TGCAGCGTGGGACTAGCGGGAAGCCAAGATGAGCAGTTCTTC CSVGLAGSQDEQFF
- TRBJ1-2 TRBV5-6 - TGTGCCAGCAGCCCCTCGCGGGGCTATGGCTACACCTTC CASSPSRGYGYTF
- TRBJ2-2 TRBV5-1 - TGCGCCAGCAGCTTGGCCTCTCGTGGCAGGGCAGCTGCGAACACCGGGGAGCTGTTTTTT CASSLASRGRAAANTGELFF
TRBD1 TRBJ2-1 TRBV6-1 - TGTGCCAGCGCCAACAGGGGAAATGAGCAGTTCTTC CASANRGNEQFF
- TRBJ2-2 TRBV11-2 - TGTGCCAGCAGCTTAGGTTCATGGCGGAGCACCGGGGAGCTGTTTTTT CASSLGSWRSTGELFF
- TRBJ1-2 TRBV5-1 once TGCGCCAGCAGCTTGGTGGGGTATAGTGGCTACACCTTC CASSLVGYSGYTF